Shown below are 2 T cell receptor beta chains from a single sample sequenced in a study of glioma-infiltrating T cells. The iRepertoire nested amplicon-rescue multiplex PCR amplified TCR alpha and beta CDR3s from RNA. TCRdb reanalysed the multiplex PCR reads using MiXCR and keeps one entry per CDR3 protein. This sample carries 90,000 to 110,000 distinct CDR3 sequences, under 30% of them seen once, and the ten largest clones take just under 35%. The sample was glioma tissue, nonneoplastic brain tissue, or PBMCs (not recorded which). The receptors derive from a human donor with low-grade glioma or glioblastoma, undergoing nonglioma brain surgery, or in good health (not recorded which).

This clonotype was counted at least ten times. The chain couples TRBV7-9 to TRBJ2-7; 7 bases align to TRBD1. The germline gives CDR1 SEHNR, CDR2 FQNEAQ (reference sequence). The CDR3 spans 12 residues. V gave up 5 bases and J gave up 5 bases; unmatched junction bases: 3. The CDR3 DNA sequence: TGTGCCAGCAGCCAGACAGGGAACGAGCAGTACTTC. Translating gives CASSQTGNEQYF.

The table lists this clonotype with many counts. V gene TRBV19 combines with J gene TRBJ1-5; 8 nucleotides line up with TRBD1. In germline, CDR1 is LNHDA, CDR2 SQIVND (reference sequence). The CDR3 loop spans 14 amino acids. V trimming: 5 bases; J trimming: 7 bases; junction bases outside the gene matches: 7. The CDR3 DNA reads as TGTGCCAGTAGTTTTACAGGGGGAAGGCAGCCCCAGCATTTT. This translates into CASSFTGGRQPQHF. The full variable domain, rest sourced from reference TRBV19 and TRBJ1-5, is DGGITQSPKYLFRKEGQNVTLSCEQNLNHDAMYWYRQDPGQGLRLIYYSQIVNDFQKGDIAEGYSVSREKKESFPLTVTSAQKNPTAFYLCASSFTGGRQPQHFGDGTRLSIL.